The T cell receptor beta chain described here comes from a study of sequential checkpoint blockade in melanoma. This clone was counted only a few times. Sequencing used immunoSEQ multiplex PCR; TCRdb keeps in-frame clones, though not all of them. The table includes 12,000 to 15,000 clones, more than 45% detected once. Germline values: CDR1 SEHNR, CDR2 FQNEAQ (reference sequence). The CDR3 covers 16 residues. Deletions cut 2 bases from V and 2 bases from J, with 13 bases between. Treatment denoted: randomized to nivolumab then ipilimumab (arm A) or the reverse (arm B). The source material was CD8+ T cells sorted from blood (inferred from file names), sampled from a patient given nivolumab and ipilimumab in sequence. The TCR sequence derives from a human donor with melanoma. The chain joins TRBV7-9 to TRBJ2-1, with D uncertain. CDR3 DNA sequence: TGTGCCAGCAGCTTAACCTCTTTGGCAGCCTACAATGAGCAGTTCTTC. Protein sequence: CASSLTSLAAYNEQFF.